This T cell receptor (beta chain) was identified during a study of blood T cells in healthy people across ages. Each sample provided at least 5 micrograms of extracted total RNA. For the second PCR, which ran for about 6 to 11 cycles, a sample-barcoded 5' primer and a J-beta primer mix were used. TCRdb re-derived calls from the 5' RACE reads in MiXCR, one entry per CDR3 protein. Altogether about 1.6 million distinct CDR3 sequences are present, almost 35% being singletons, with the ten largest covering around 11%. The CDR3 loop spans 17 amino acids. Germline loops: CDR1 MNHEY, CDR2 SMNVEV (reference sequence). Comment on this clonotype: A junction boundary mismatches the germline segment, possibly from a read error.

The sample was blood. The chain carries TRBV27 and TRBJ2-1; 7 nucleotides align to TRBD2. This sequence was found in a woman in her twenties or thirties in good health. The CDR3 DNA is TGTGCCGGCAGTTACCCTAGCGGCAAAGTAGCTTACAATGAGCAGTTCTTC. Translating it yields CAGSYPSGKVAYNEQFF.